The T cell receptor delta chain under discussion was sequenced for a study of delta chains in infants with herpesvirus infections. For the study at large: Infants in Uganda were tracked from birth through primary CMV infection. The search targeted a public fetal Vdelta1/Vgamma8 clonotype after postnatal CMV infection.

Gamma-chain- and delta-chain-specific primers converted PBMC RNA into TCR cDNA. TCRdb applied CATT to the RT-PCR reads for clone calling. The sample includes 1,300 to 1,500 delta-chain clones, 21% seen only once; the top ten take roughly 19%. The ends lost 1 base at V and 3 bases at J; junction bases unmatched: 19. CDR1 is TSWWSYY, CDR2 QGS, per germline. This CDR3 contains 20 residues. The rearrangement uses TRDV1 and TRDJ1, with 8 positions matching TRDD3. This TCR was sampled from a human donor who was a Ugandan infant, either HIV-exposed or HIV-unexposed (not recorded which). The material sequenced was peripheral blood, taken at time point 2 of longitudinal follow-up. CDR3 nucleotides: TGTGCTCTTGGGGAACCGTTCCTGACTGGGGGGGCTAATAGCGCCGATAAACTCATCTTT. This sequence encodes CALGEPFLTGGANSADKLIF.